This T cell receptor (beta chain) was documented in a study of response to subunit inactivated influenza vaccine (dated by TCRdb to the late 2010s). Turning to the overall study: The study used deep quantitative T cell receptor repertoire profiling to track responses to a trivalent subunit inactivated influenza vaccine.

The library was generated by RT-PCR. For sequencing, an Illumina HiSeq 2500 was employed. TCRdb ran its own pipeline on the public reads, namely fastp trimming at Q25 and MiXCR clone calling, and kept in-frame beta chains. Duplicate CDR3 protein sequences are folded into a single record with the most common DNA and genes. Recorded for this sample are some 850,000 distinct CDR3 sequences; under 20% of them occurred a single time. The top ten clones comprise roughly 10% of the sample. Summary of the overall study and its limitations: The authors proposed that each seasonal influenza vaccination may bring in only a limited number of new T cells.

This clonotype was counted only a few times. Its antigen is still unknown. There are no base qualities to consult, and no much larger clone falls within one base. The sample in question was PBMCs from blood, obtained around 5 days after vaccination. This TCR was recovered from a man in his fifties or sixties who received an inactivated influenza vaccine. Donor details come from another sample of the same person, matched by shared clones.

The CDR3 corresponds to CASSSTGTGDEKLFF. The nucleotides are TGTGCCAGCAGCTCAACCGGGACAGGGGATGAAAAACTGTTTTTT. Recombination joined TRBV7-2 with TRBJ1-4; 10 middle bases align to TRBD1. After removal of 4 bases from V and 6 bases from J, the junction retains 5 bases not matched to a gene. As encoded in the germline V gene, CDR1 is SGHTA while CDR2 is FQGNSA. The CDR3 holds 15 amino acids from the cysteine to the phenylalanine. This entry keeps only the CDR3 DNA: 45 bases, framed from base 1. With the rest looked up from the reference TRBV7-2 and TRBJ1-4 genes rather than sequenced, the full variable domain is GAGVSQSPSNKVTEKGKDVELRCDPISGHTALYWYRQSLGQGLEFLIYFQGNSAPDKSGLPSDRFSAERTGGSVSTLTIQRTQQEDSAVYLCASSSTGTGDEKLFFGSGTQLSVL.